This TCR beta chain was sequenced for a study of beta chain features in type 1 diabetes. V trimming: 4 bases; J trimming: 3 bases; junction bases outside the gene matches: 3. Germline-derived CDR1 and CDR2 are SQVTM and ANQGSEA. The CDR3 loop spans 12 amino acids. Expressed TCRB transcripts were sequenced, since all the RNA that had been isolated was reverse transcribed. This table comes from immunoSEQ multiplex PCR, and its TCRdb copy is limited to in-frame clones, with some not included. The top ten hold 0.015% of the sample, which has roughly 350,000 clones, 11% seen once. V is TRBV29-1 and J is TRBJ2-7; 7 nucleotides align to TRBD1. This TCR derives from a woman aged 25 to 39 in good health. The sequencing sample was made of naive CD4+ T cells from blood. The CDR3 DNA sequence: TGCAGCGTTGGACGGGACAGCTACGAGCAGTACTTC. Amino acid sequence: CSVGRDSYEQYF.